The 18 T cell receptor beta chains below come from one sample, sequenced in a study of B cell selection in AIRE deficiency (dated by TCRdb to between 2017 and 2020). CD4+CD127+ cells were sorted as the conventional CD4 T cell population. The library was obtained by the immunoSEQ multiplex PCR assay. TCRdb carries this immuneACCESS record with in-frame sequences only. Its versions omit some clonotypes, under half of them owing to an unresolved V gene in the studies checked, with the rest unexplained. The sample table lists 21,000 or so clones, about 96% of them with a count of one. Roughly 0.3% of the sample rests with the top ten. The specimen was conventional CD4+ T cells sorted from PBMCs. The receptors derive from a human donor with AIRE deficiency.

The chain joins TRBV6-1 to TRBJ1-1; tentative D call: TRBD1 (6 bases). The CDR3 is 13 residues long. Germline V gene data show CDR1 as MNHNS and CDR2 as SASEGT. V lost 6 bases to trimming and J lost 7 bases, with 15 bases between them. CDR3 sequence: CASRLGGSIEAFF. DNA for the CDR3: TGTGCCAGCAGACTCGGGGGCAGCATTGAAGCTTTCTTT.

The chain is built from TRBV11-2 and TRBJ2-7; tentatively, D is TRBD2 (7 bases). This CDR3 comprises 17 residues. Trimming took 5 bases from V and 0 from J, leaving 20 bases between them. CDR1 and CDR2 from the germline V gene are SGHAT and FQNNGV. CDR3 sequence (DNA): TGTGCCAGCAGCCCCCGGGGCGGGGGCCCAAGCTCCTACGAGCAGTACTTC. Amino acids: CASSPRGGGPSSYEQYF.

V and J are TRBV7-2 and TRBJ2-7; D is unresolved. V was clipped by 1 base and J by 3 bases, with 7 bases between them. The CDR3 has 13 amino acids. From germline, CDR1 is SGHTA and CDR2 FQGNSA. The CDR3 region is CASSLGQIYEQYF. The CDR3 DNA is TGTGCCAGCAGCTTAGGCCAGATCTACGAGCAGTACTTC.

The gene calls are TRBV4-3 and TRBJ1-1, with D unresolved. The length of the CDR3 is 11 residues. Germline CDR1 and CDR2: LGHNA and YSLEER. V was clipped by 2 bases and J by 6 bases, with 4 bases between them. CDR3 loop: CASSQRSEAFF. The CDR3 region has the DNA TGCGCCAGCAGCCAACGGTCTGAAGCTTTCTTT.

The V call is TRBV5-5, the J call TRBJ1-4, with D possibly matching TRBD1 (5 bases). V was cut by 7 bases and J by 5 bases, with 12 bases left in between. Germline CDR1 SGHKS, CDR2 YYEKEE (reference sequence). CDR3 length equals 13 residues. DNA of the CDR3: TGTGCCAGCCAGGGACGACCGAATGAAAAACTGTTTTTT. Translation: CASQGRPNEKLFF.

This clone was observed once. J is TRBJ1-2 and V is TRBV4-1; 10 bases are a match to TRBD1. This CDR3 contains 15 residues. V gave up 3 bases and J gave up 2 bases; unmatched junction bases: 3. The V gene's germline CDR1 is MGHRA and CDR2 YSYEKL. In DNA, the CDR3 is TGCGCCAGCAGCCAGCCGGGACAGGGGAACTATGGCTACACCTTC. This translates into CASSQPGQGNYGYTF.

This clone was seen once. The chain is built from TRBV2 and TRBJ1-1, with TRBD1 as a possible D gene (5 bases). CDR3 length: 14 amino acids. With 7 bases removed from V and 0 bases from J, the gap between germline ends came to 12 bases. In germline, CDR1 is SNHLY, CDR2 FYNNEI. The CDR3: CASKLGLMNTEAFF. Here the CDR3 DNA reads TGTGCCAGCAAGCTGGGACTAATGAACACTGAAGCTTTCTTT.

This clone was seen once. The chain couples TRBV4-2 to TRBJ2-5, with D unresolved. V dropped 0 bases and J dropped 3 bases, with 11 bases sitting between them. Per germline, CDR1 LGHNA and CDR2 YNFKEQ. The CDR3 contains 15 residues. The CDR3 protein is CASSQDWAVEETQYF. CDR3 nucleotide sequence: TGTGCCAGCAGCCAAGATTGGGCAGTTGAAGAGACCCAGTACTTC.

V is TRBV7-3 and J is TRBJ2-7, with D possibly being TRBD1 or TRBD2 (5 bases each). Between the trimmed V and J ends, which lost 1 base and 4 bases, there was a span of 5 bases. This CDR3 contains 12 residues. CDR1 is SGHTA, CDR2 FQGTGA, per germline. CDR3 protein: CASSLRGYEQYF. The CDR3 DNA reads TGTGCCAGCAGCTTAAGGGGGTACGAGCAGTACTTC.

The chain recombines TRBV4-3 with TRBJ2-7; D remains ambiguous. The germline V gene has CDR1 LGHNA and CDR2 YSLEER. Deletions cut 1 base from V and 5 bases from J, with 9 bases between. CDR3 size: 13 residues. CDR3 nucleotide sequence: TGCGCCAGCAGCCAAGTCTATCTTCACGAGCAGTACTTC. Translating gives CASSQVYLHEQYF.

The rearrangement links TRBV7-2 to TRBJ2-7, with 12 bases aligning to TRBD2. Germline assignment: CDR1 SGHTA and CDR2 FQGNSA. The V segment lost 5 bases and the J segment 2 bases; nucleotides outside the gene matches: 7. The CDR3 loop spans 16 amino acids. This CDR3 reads CASSKLLAGGPYEQYF. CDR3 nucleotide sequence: TGTGCCAGCAGCAAACTTCTAGCGGGGGGGCCCTACGAGCAGTACTTC.

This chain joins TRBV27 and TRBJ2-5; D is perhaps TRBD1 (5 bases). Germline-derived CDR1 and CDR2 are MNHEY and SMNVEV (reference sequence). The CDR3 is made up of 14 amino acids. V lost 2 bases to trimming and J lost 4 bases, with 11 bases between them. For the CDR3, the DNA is TGTGCCAGCAGTTTAGGGGCCTTGACAGAGACCCAGTACTTC. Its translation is CASSLGALTETQYF.

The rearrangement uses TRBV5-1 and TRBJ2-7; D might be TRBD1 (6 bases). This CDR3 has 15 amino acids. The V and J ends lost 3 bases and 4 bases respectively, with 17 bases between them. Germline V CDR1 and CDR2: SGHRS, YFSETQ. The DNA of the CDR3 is TGCGCCAGCAGCTCGAAACAGGGCTTCGAGTACGAGCAGTACTTC. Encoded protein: CASSSKQGFEYEQYF.

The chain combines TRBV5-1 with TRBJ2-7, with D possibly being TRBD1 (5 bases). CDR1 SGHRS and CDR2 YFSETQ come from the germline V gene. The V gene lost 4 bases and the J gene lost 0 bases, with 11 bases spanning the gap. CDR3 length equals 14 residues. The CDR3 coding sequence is TGCGCCAGCAGCGAACAGGCCCGCTCCTACGAGCAGTACTTC. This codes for CASSEQARSYEQYF. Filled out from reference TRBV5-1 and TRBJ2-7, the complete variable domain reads KAGVTQTPRYLIKTRGQQVTLSCSPISGHRSVSWYQQTPGQGLQFLFEYFSETQRNKGNFPGRFSGRQFSNSRSEMNVSTLELGDSALYLCASSEQARSYEQYFGPGTRLTVT.

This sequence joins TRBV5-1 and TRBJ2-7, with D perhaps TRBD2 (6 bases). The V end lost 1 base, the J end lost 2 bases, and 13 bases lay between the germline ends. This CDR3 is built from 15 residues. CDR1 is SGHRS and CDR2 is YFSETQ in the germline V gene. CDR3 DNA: TGCGCCAGCAGCTTGTGGGGGGACCGTACCTACGAGCAGTACTTC. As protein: CASSLWGDRTYEQYF.

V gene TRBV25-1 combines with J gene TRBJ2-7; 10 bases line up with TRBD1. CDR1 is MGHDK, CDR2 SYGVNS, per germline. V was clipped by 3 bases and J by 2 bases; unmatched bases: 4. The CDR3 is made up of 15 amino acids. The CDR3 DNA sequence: TGTGCCAGCAGTGACCCCGGACAGGGGGCCTACGAGCAGTACTTC. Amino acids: CASSDPGQGAYEQYF.

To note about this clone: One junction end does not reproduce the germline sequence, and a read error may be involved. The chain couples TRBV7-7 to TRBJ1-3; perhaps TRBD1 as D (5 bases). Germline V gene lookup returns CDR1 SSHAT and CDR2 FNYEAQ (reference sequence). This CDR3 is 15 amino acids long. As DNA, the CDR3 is TGTGCTAGCAGCTTAGGACCGGCAGGGAGGGACACCATATATTTT. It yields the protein CASSLGPAGRDTIYF. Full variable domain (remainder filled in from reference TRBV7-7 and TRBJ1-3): GAGVSQSPRYKVTKRGQDVTLRCDPISSHATLYWYQQALGQGPEFLTYFNYEAQPDKSGLPSDRFSAERPEGSISTLTIQRTEQRDSAMYRCASSLGPAGRDTIYFGEGSWLTVV.

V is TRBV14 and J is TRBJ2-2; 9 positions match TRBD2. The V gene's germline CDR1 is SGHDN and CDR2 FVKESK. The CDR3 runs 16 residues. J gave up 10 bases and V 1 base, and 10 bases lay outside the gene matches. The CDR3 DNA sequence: TGTGCCAGCAGCCAAGGAATAATAGCGGGAGAGGTGGAGCTGTTTTTT. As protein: CASSQGIIAGEVELFF. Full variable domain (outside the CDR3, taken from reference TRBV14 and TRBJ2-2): EAGVTQFPSHSVIEKGQTVTLRCDPISGHDNLYWYRRVMGKEIKFLLHFVKESKQDESGMPNNRFLAERTGGTYSTLKVQPAELEDSGVYFCASSQGIIAGEVELFFGEGSRLTVL.